These 20 T cell receptor beta chains share one sample of origin, sequenced in a study of T cell repertoires in cytomegalovirus infection. Which antigens these TCRs recognize remains unknown. TCRdb itself ran the reads through MiXCR, one entry per CDR3 protein. Among a few hundred thousand distinct CDR3 sequences, 20% to 25% were seen once, and the ten largest hold less than 15%. The source material was cultured PBMCs, sampled from culture after CMV antigen stimulation. The receptor set was obtained from a human donor in good health (CMV status not recorded). Some clones in this sample may be carry-over from other donors' samples.

This clonotype was counted at least ten times. The chain has TRBV7-2 and TRBJ2-7, with 9 nucleotides matching TRBD2. With 5 bases clipped from V and 2 bases from J, the junction kept 13 bases outside the gene matches. Germline V gives CDR1 SGHTA, CDR2 FQGNSA. The CDR3 runs 17 residues. The CDR3 region has the DNA TGTGCCAGCAGCCCCCAAGTGAAGCGGGAGGTTCCCTACGAGCAGTACTTC. Translation: CASSPQVKREVPYEQYF.

This chain links TRBV7-9 with TRBJ2-1, with 12 bases identical to TRBD2. The CDR3 is made up of 15 amino acids. Trimming took 7 bases from V and 5 from J; bases not matched to a gene: 6. From germline, CDR1 is SEHNR and CDR2 FQNEAQ (reference sequence). The CDR3: CASTASGRADNEQFF. The CDR3 DNA reads as TGTGCCAGCACAGCTAGCGGGAGGGCAGACAATGAGCAGTTCTTC.

In this sample, this clonotype turned up a few times. The CDR3 coding sequence is TGTGCCAGCAGTTTAAAGGGTACGAACACTGAAGCTTTCTTT. Translation: CASSLKGTNTEAFF. The V call is TRBV27, the J call TRBJ1-1; unclear D gene. The ends were cut back, 2 bases at V and 1 base at J, with 8 bases in the middle. The CDR3 is 14 amino acids. Germline V gene lookup returns CDR1 MNHEY and CDR2 SMNVEV (reference sequence).

In this sample, this clonotype turned up a few times. The rearrangement uses TRBV6-1 and TRBJ2-1, with 9 bases identical to TRBD2. The CDR3 length is 17 residues. Germline CDR1 MNHNS, CDR2 SASEGT. The trim removed 5 bases at V and 4 bases at J, leaving 12 bases unmatched. The CDR3 spells CASSRPESGRKYNEQFF. The DNA of the CDR3 is TGTGCCAGCAGTAGGCCGGAGAGCGGGAGGAAGTACAATGAGCAGTTCTTC.

The table lists this clonotype with many counts. The DNA of the CDR3 is TGTGCCAGCAGCTTATTCGCGGGAGAGGTCTACGAGCAGTACTTC. It yields the protein CASSLFAGEVYEQYF. This chain joins TRBV7-2 and TRBJ2-7; 7 bases match TRBD2. The V gene's germline CDR1 is SGHTA and CDR2 FQGNSA. The CDR3 is made up of 15 amino acids. V lost 2 bases to trimming and J lost 3 bases; unmatched junction nucleotides: 7.

The V and J genes are TRBV25-1 and TRBJ1-1; perhaps TRBD1 as D (6 bases). The CDR3 consists of 13 residues. Germline assignment: CDR1 MGHDK and CDR2 SYGVNS. V was shortened by 1 base and J by 10 bases, with 13 bases between the two germline ends. CDR3 in DNA: TGTGCCAGCAGTGAATTACACAGGGCCACAGCTTTCTTT. It yields the protein CASSELHRATAFF.

This clonotype showed up many times. The rearrangement links TRBV7-2 to TRBJ2-1; 13 bases line up with TRBD2. The germline CDR1 and CDR2 sequences are SGHTA and FQGNSA. After removal of 5 bases from V and 5 bases from J, the junction contained 9 bases not matched to a gene. This CDR3 region has 17 residues. The CDR3 nucleotides read TGTGCCAGCAGCCGGCAGAGGACTAGCGGGAGACACAATGAGCAGTTCTTC. This codes for CASSRQRTSGRHNEQFF. Full variable domain (remainder filled in from reference TRBV7-2 and TRBJ2-1): GAGVSQSPSNKVTEKGKDVELRCDPISGHTALYWYRQSLGQGLEFLIYFQGNSAPDKSGLPSDRFSAERTGGSVSTLTIQRTQQEDSAVYLCASSRQRTSGRHNEQFFGPGTRLTVL.

This clonotype was observed a few times. The V and J genes are TRBV12-3 or TRBV12-4 and TRBJ1-1; no clear D. Trimming cost V 2 bases and J 6 bases, with 16 bases left between them. The CDR3 consists of 15 residues. As DNA, the CDR3 is TGTGCCAGCAGTTTAAATGGTGGCCCCACAGCTGAAGCTTTCTTT. Its translation is CASSLNGGPTAEAFF.

J is TRBJ2-7 and V is TRBV5-4, with TRBD1 identical over 7 bases. The germline gives CDR1 SGHNT, CDR2 YYREEE (reference sequence). This CDR3 has 14 amino acids. Germline trimming cut 3 bases from V and 6 bases from J; bases unmatched to any gene: 9. CDR3 protein: CASSSLTGSGEQYF. The CDR3 region has the DNA TGTGCCAGCAGCTCCTTGACAGGGTCAGGCGAGCAGTACTTC.

A few counts support this clonotype. V usage is TRBV3-1 and J usage is TRBJ2-7, with D unclear. This CDR3 spans 11 amino acids. Germline V CDR1 and CDR2: LGHDT, YNNKEL (reference sequence). V was clipped by 0 bases and J by 7 bases, with 4 bases between them. CDR3 protein: CASSQDREQYF. CDR3 in DNA: TGTGCCAGCAGCCAAGATCGAGAGCAGTACTTC.

This rearrangement joins TRBV7-2 to TRBJ1-1; 7 bases map to TRBD1. Germline CDR1 and CDR2: SGHTA and FQGNSA. This CDR3 has 13 amino acids. The junction had 5 bases not matched to a gene; V was cut back by 6 bases and J by 4 bases. DNA of the CDR3: TGTGCCAGCAGAACCTCAGGGGGCACTGAAGCTTTCTTT. Protein: CASRTSGGTEAFF.

This clonotype was picked up many times. The chain combines TRBV7-6 with TRBJ1-2; 7 positions match TRBD1. The junction had 5 bases not matched to a gene; V was cut back by 5 bases and J by 5 bases. Per germline, CDR1 SGHVS and CDR2 FNYEAQ. This CDR3 has 13 residues. The DNA of the CDR3 is TGTGCCAGCAGCCGACAGGGATTTTATGGCTACACCTTC. Translating it yields CASSRQGFYGYTF.

The rearrangement joins TRBV6-5 to TRBJ2-5; TRBD2 might be the D (5 bases). V was trimmed by 6 bases and J by 1 base, leaving 12 bases between them. The CDR3 has 14 residues. Germline CDR1 MNHEY, CDR2 SVGAGI. CDR3 DNA: TGTGCCAGCAGCATGACTACCGCCCAAGAGACCCAGTACTTC. This translates into CASSMTTAQETQYF.

The chain combines TRBV19 with TRBJ2-3; no firm D call. Trimming cost V 2 bases and J 2 bases, with 11 bases left between them. The CDR3 is 15 amino acids. Germline assignment: CDR1 LNHDA and CDR2 SQIVND (reference sequence). CDR3 in amino acids: CASSISRRNTDTQYF. CDR3 coding DNA: TGTGCCAGTAGTATATCCCGGAGAAACACAGATACGCAGTATTTT.

This clonotype was counted ten times or more. V gene TRBV7-2 combines with J gene TRBJ1-2, with D uncertain. CDR1 and CDR2 (germline): SGHTA, FQGNSA. The CDR3 runs to 18 residues. The V gene lost 1 base and the J gene lost 6 bases, with 24 bases spanning the gap. The CDR3 reads CASSLVSVGGQAGDGYTF. The DNA for the CDR3 is TGTGCCAGCAGCTTAGTTTCCGTGGGTGGCCAGGCTGGTGATGGCTACACCTTC.

This chain connects TRBV27 to TRBJ1-5; 8 bases align to TRBD1. V shed 7 bases and J 6 bases; nucleotides not matched to a gene: 11. CDR3 size: 15 residues. CDR1 is MNHEY and CDR2 is SMNVEV in the germline V gene (reference sequence). The CDR3 here is CASKLAGQGSQPQHF. The CDR3 DNA reads TGTGCCAGCAAGCTGGCCGGACAGGGCTCTCAGCCCCAGCATTTT.

The chain combines TRBV7-2 with TRBJ2-5, with 7 bases that match TRBD2. This CDR3 has 15 amino acids. Germline V lookup: CDR1 SGHTA, CDR2 FQGNSA. V lost 5 bases and J lost 4; bases outside the gene matches: 10. The DNA of the CDR3 is TGTGCCAGCAGCCCCCGGAGCGGGACGATAGAGACCCAGTACTTC. Amino acid sequence: CASSPRSGTIETQYF.

The chain joins TRBV6-5 to TRBJ2-1, with no clear D. V was cut by 5 bases and J by 1 base, with 9 bases left in between. From germline, CDR1 is MNHEY and CDR2 SVGAGI. There are 14 residues in the CDR3. The CDR3 is CASSKSNSYNEQFF. The DNA for the CDR3 is TGTGCCAGCAGTAAAAGCAATTCCTACAATGAGCAGTTCTTC.

This clonotype was detected only a few times. The chain has TRBV27 and TRBJ1-2, with no clear D. The V and J ends lost 8 bases and 0 bases respectively, with 7 bases between them. This CDR3 is built from 12 residues. Germline V gene lookup returns CDR1 MNHEY and CDR2 SMNVEV (reference sequence). The CDR3 here is CASPGANYGYTF. The CDR3 bases are TGTGCCAGCCCTGGGGCTAACTATGGCTACACCTTC.

The CDR3 coding sequence is TGTGCCAGTACTCTCCAAGGGGTCTATGGCTACACCTTC. This sequence encodes CASTLQGVYGYTF. This chain joins TRBV19 and TRBJ1-2; a possible D gene is TRBD1 (5 bases). This CDR3 is 13 amino acids long. Germline assignment: CDR1 LNHDA and CDR2 SQIVND (reference sequence). Deletions cut 7 bases from V and 4 bases from J, with 13 bases between.